One sample yielded the 25 T cell receptor beta chains listed below, sequenced in a study of control samples from healthy donors and cancer patients. The assay was immunoSEQ multiplex PCR, and TCRdb's table has in-frame clones only and misses some. The sample records around 180,000 clones, just over 85% being singletons. The specimen was blood. The source of these receptors is a woman aged 25 to 39 in good health.

The V and J genes are TRBV15 and TRBJ2-7; weak D call: TRBD2 (6 bases). V lost 0 bases to trimming and J lost 3 bases, with 6 bases between them. CDR1 and CDR2 (germline): LNHNV, YYDKDF (reference sequence). CDR3 length: 13 residues. CDR3 amino acids: CATSRERDYEQYF. CDR3 coding DNA: TGTGCCACCAGCAGAGAGCGGGACTACGAGCAGTACTTC. Complete variable domain (other parts from reference TRBV15 and TRBJ2-7): DAMVIQNPRYQVTQFGKPVTLSCSQTLNHNVMYWYQQKSSQAPKLLFHYYDKDFNNEADTPDNFQSRRPNTSFCFLDIRSPGLGDTAMYLCATSRERDYEQYFGPGTRLTVT.

This clone has just one count. The chain has TRBV19 and TRBJ1-1; 9 nucleotides align to TRBD1. The CDR3 is made up of 17 amino acids. CDR1 and CDR2 from the germline V gene are LNHDA and SQIVND (reference sequence). With 1 base clipped from V and 1 base from J, the junction kept 7 bases outside the gene matches. CDR3: CASSIGRRTGANTEAFF. CDR3 bases: TGTGCCAGTAGTATAGGACGTAGGACAGGGGCGAACACTGAAGCTTTCTTT.

The CDR3 DNA reads TGTGCCAGTAGGGCCACGACCCGGGACTACGAGCAGTACTTC. It encodes CASRATTRDYEQYF. The V gene is TRBV19, the J gene TRBJ2-7; D may be TRBD2 (5 bases). The length of the CDR3 is 14 residues. V was pared by 6 bases and J by 3 bases, with 15 bases between. The V gene's germline CDR1 is LNHDA and CDR2 SQIVND (reference sequence).

This chain joins TRBV15 and TRBJ2-7; D unresolved. The CDR3 runs to 14 residues. Germline-derived CDR1 and CDR2 are LNHNV and YYDKDF (reference sequence). V lost 7 bases, J lost 3 bases, and 16 bases lay in between. The CDR3 DNA is TGTGCCACCAACGACGCCCAGAGCGACTACGAGCAGTACTTC. It specifies CATNDAQSDYEQYF.

This sequence joins TRBV5-5 and TRBJ2-5; 11 bases are shared with TRBD1. This CDR3 has 17 residues. Germline CDR1 is SGHKS and CDR2 is YYEKEE (reference sequence). Trimming took 1 base from V and 1 from J; bases not matched to a gene: 6. The CDR3 DNA follows: TGTGCCAGCAGCTTGTCGGGACAGGGGGGTGGCCAAGAGACCCAGTACTTC. It is translated as CASSLSGQGGGQETQYF.

The CDR3 protein is CASRLYRTGDNEQFF. CDR3 DNA: TGTGCCAGCAGACTCTACCGGACAGGGGACAATGAGCAGTTCTTC. The V call is TRBV6-5, the J call TRBJ2-1; TRBD1 agrees at 9 bases. J gave up 5 bases and V 6 bases, and 8 bases lay outside the gene matches. Germline values: CDR1 MNHEY, CDR2 SVGAGI. This CDR3 is built from 15 residues.

The chain has TRBV29-1 and TRBJ2-3; maybe TRBD1 (7 bases). This CDR3 has 15 residues. V lost 0 bases and J 5 bases, leaving 15 bases between the germline ends. Looked up from germline, CDR1 is SQVTM and CDR2 is ANQGSEA. CDR3 coding DNA: TGCAGCGTTGAAGAGGAGGGGGCGAGAAGAGATACGCAGTATTTT. It codes for CSVEEEGARRDTQYF.

The chain couples TRBV28 to TRBJ2-7, with TRBD1 matching 7 bases. CDR3 length equals 14 residues. V was clipped by 6 bases and J by 0 bases; unmatched bases: 5. Germline assignment: CDR1 MDHEN and CDR2 SYDVKM. The CDR3 region has the DNA TGTGCCAGCAGGACTCAGGGGGTCTCCTACGAGCAGTACTTC. This gives the protein CASRTQGVSYEQYF. Combining the CDR3 with reference TRBV28 and TRBJ2-7 gives the whole variable domain DVKVTQSSRYLVKRTGEKVFLECVQDMDHENMFWYRQDPGLGLRLIYFSYDVKMKEKGDIPEGYSVSREKKERFSLILESASTNQTSMYLCASRTQGVSYEQYFGPGTRLTVT.

This clone was detected once. The genes are TRBV3-1 (or the pseudogene TRBV3-2) and TRBJ2-7; tentative D call: TRBD2 (6 bases). The CDR3 loop spans 13 amino acids. V was cut by 5 bases and J by 6 bases, with 14 bases left in between. CDR1 is LGHDT and CDR2 is YNNKEL in the germline V gene (reference sequence). This CDR3 reads CASSKRLDSEQYF. The CDR3 nucleotides read TGTGCCAGCAGCAAACGACTAGATAGCGAGCAGTACTTC.

V usage is TRBV7-6 and J usage is TRBJ2-5; D perhaps matches TRBD2 (6 bases). CDR3 size: 15 residues. Deletions cut 6 bases from V and 4 bases from J, with 18 bases between. Germline V gene lookup returns CDR1 SGHVS and CDR2 FNYEAQ. Written as DNA, the CDR3 is TGTGCCAGCAGGGCGGGACTCCTGGAGCCAGAGACCCAGTACTTC. It encodes CASRAGLLEPETQYF.

This chain connects TRBV6-1 to TRBJ1-4; TRBD1 aligns across 8 bases. Germline trimming cut 2 bases from V and 4 bases from J; bases unmatched to any gene: 12. From germline, CDR1 is MNHNS and CDR2 SASEGT. The CDR3 is made up of 18 amino acids. The CDR3, as DNA: TGTGCCAGCAGTGAAAGTCCTGGACAGGGCGCCTTTAATGAAAAACTGTTTTTT. It translates to CASSESPGQGAFNEKLFF.

This chain links TRBV10-3 with TRBJ1-1, with TRBD1 matching 7 bases. CDR3 size: 16 residues. J was trimmed by 1 base and V by 3 bases; bases with no gene match: 8. Germline V CDR1 and CDR2: ENHRY, SYGVKD. In nucleotides, the CDR3 is TGTGCCATCAGTGATAAAATCGGGACAGCGAACACTGAAGCTTTCTTT. Protein sequence: CAISDKIGTANTEAFF.

The V call is TRBV28, the J call TRBJ1-2; unclear D gene. From germline, CDR1 is MDHEN and CDR2 SYDVKM. This CDR3 region has 11 residues. Trimming cost V 5 bases and J 7 bases, with 8 bases left between them. The CDR3 sequence is CASSQWSGYTF. The CDR3 nucleotides are TGTGCCAGCAGTCAGTGGTCTGGCTACACCTTC.

The chain is built from TRBV21-1 and TRBJ1-4; TRBD1, the D gene given by the table, was not confirmed from the DNA. TRBV21-1 is tagged as a pseudogene. This CDR3 has 15 residues. CDR3 in DNA: TGTGCCAGCAGCAAAGCTCGCAGGATTAGTGAAAAACTGTTTTTT. It encodes CASSKARRISEKLFF.

V is TRBV5-1 and J is TRBJ2-1, with 9 positions matching TRBD1. The CDR3 is made up of 17 amino acids. Germline CDR1 is SGHRS and CDR2 is YFSETQ. With 0 bases clipped from V and 6 bases from J, the junction kept 10 bases outside the gene matches. The CDR3 loop is CASSLGLTGGEANEQFF. CDR3 coding DNA: TGCGCCAGCAGCTTGGGTCTGACAGGGGGAGAGGCCAATGAGCAGTTCTTC.

The rearrangement joins TRBV4-1 to TRBJ2-7, with a weak D call TRBD2 (5 bases). The V end was cut by 0 bases, the J end by 3 bases, with 15 bases between. The CDR3 totals 16 residues. Germline V lookup: CDR1 MGHRA, CDR2 YSYEKL. CDR3: CASSQDGVGEGYEQYF. CDR3 DNA: TGCGCCAGCAGCCAAGATGGCGTCGGCGAGGGCTACGAGCAGTACTTC.

CDR3 loop: CASSDSVGLGYTF. Here the CDR3 DNA reads TGTGCCAGCAGTGACTCCGTTGGGTTAGGCTACACCTTC. The chain employs TRBV2 and TRBJ1-2; no firm D call. There are 13 residues in the CDR3. Germline CDR1 SNHLY, CDR2 FYNNEI. Trimming left V 3 bases short and J 8 bases short, with 13 bases between.

The CDR3 region has the DNA TGTGCCAGTAGTATAGTCGGGACTAACTTCTACGAGCAGTACTTC. Translating gives CASSIVGTNFYEQYF. The rearrangement joins TRBV19 to TRBJ2-7, with 7 bases identical to TRBD2. V lost 1 base and J lost 3; bases outside the gene matches: 6. Germline V gives CDR1 LNHDA, CDR2 SQIVND (reference sequence). There are 15 residues in the CDR3.

The chain couples TRBV9 to TRBJ1-4, with a weak D call TRBD1 (5 bases). V shed 5 bases and J shed 6 bases, with 17 bases lying between them. From germline, CDR1 is SGDLS and CDR2 YYNGEE. The CDR3 is 15 residues long. CDR3 sequence (DNA): TGTGCCAGCAGTCTGCTCGGGGGGAGGTATGAAAAACTGTTTTTT. Amino acids: CASSLLGGRYEKLFF.

The count of this clone is one. V and J are TRBV20-1 and TRBJ1-6, with 8 bases matching TRBD1. V shed 3 bases and J 10 bases; nucleotides not matched to a gene: 14. CDR3 length: 16 residues. Per germline, CDR1 DFQATT and CDR2 SNEGSKA (reference sequence). CDR3 DNA: TGCAGTGCTAGTCAGGGGGCAGGGACCGGCCAGTCACCCCTCCACTTT. Translation: CSASQGAGTGQSPLHF.

V usage is TRBV5-6 and J usage is TRBJ2-3; TRBD1 might be the D (5 bases). Germline V gives CDR1 SGHDT, CDR2 YYEEEE. This CDR3 comprises 16 residues. Trimming removed 1 base at V and 0 bases at J, with 12 bases between. The CDR3 region has the DNA TGTGCCAGCAGCTTGATTACAGGAAGCAGCACAGATACGCAGTATTTT. Encoded protein: CASSLITGSSTDTQYF.

The rearrangement links TRBV2 to TRBJ2-3; 10 nucleotides align to TRBD2. After removal of 5 bases from V and 6 bases from J, the junction contained 14 bases not matched to a gene. Germline CDR1 and CDR2: SNHLY and FYNNEI. The CDR3 has 17 residues. CDR3 DNA sequence: TGTGCCAGCAGTCACCCGACTAGCGGGTTATACAAGGATACGCAGTATTTT. This encodes CASSHPTSGLYKDTQYF.

The chain joins TRBV11-2 to TRBJ2-3; D is ambiguous. The ends were cut back, 0 bases at V and 3 bases at J, with 7 bases in the middle. CDR3 size: 14 residues. In germline, CDR1 is SGHAT, CDR2 FQNNGV. The CDR3 here is CASSLDRRTDTQYF. The CDR3 nucleotides are TGTGCCAGCAGCTTAGACAGGAGAACAGATACGCAGTATTTT. The full variable domain, with the rest looked up from reference TRBV11-2 and TRBJ2-3, is EAGVAQSPRYKIIEKRQSVAFWCNPISGHATLYWYQQILGQGPKLLIQFQNNGVVDDSQLPKDRFSAERLKGVDSTLKIQPAKLEDSAVYLCASSLDRRTDTQYFGPGTRLTVL.

The chain is built from TRBV5-1 and TRBJ1-1, with 10 bases matching TRBD1. The CDR3 consists of 17 residues. Germline V gene sequence: CDR1 SGHRS, CDR2 YFSETQ. Trimming at V came to 0 bases and at J to 2 bases, leaving 7 bases not matched to a gene. Here the CDR3 reads CASSLGGTGVVNTEAFF. The CDR3 bases are TGCGCCAGCAGCTTGGGCGGGACAGGGGTTGTAAACACTGAAGCTTTCTTT.

V is TRBV4-1 and J is TRBJ2-1; D is perhaps TRBD1 (6 bases). The V end lost 3 bases, the J end lost 3 bases, and 12 bases lay between the germline ends. The CDR3 has 15 amino acids. The germline gives CDR1 MGHRA, CDR2 YSYEKL. The CDR3 region is CASSQEGGYYNEQFF. The CDR3 DNA reads TGCGCCAGCAGCCAGGAAGGGGGATACTACAATGAGCAGTTCTTC.